What follows are 24 T cell receptor beta chains derived from one specimen sequenced in a study of blood T cell repertoires in COVID-19. Some clones are missing from TCRdb's copy, which holds only in-frame ones; the method was immunoSEQ multiplex PCR. The data show 210,000 or so clones, with about 77% seen just once and 2.5% to 3.5% held by the top ten. Sample: peripheral blood. These receptors originate from a woman of 80 years or more with active or convalescent COVID-19.

J is TRBJ1-2 and V is TRBV19, with D possibly TRBD1 on 6 matching bases. The CDR3 extends over 14 amino acids. Between the trimmed V and J ends, which lost 5 bases and 2 bases, there was a span of 12 bases. Germline V gives CDR1 LNHDA, CDR2 SQIVND (reference sequence). The CDR3 loop reads CASSSGGLNYGYTF. Written as DNA, the CDR3 is TGTGCCAGTAGTTCGGGGGGCCTAAACTATGGCTACACCTTC.

This chain joins TRBV19 and TRBJ2-1, with a tentative D call TRBD2 (6 bases). This CDR3 has 15 residues. The V end was cut by 7 bases, the J end by 9 bases, with 22 bases between. The germline gives CDR1 LNHDA, CDR2 SQIVND (reference sequence). CDR3 sequence: CASTPRRELISEQFF. CDR3 sequence (DNA): TGTGCCAGTACCCCTCGTCGGGAGTTGATCAGTGAGCAGTTCTTC.

J is TRBJ1-1 and V is TRBV4-1; D is undetermined. Germline CDR1 MGHRA, CDR2 YSYEKL. This CDR3 is built from 16 residues. The germline V and J ends were trimmed by 1 base and 1 base, with 13 bases remaining between them. The CDR3 sequence is CASSQGDTLSNTEAFF. The CDR3 nucleotides read TGCGCCAGCAGCCAAGGAGACACCCTCTCGAACACTGAAGCTTTCTTT.

The V call is TRBV9, the J call TRBJ2-3; D ambiguous. V was clipped by 3 bases and J by 8 bases, with 10 bases between them. Germline V CDR1 and CDR2: SGDLS, YYNGEE. The CDR3 has 12 amino acids. CDR3 nucleotides: TGTGCCAGCAGCGGAGAGCTCGGTACGCAGTATTTT. This codes for CASSGELGTQYF.

This clone came up a few times. V is TRBV6-5 and J is TRBJ2-1, with 13 bases aligning to TRBD2. The CDR3 is made up of 15 amino acids. Losses at the gene ends were 4 bases for V and 4 bases for J; bases not matched to a gene: 1. From germline, CDR1 is MNHEY and CDR2 SVGAGI. CDR3 residues: CASSWGLAGYNEQFF. The CDR3 region has the DNA TGTGCCAGCAGTTGGGGACTAGCGGGATACAATGAGCAGTTCTTC.

This clone was seen once. The chain is built from TRBV19 and TRBJ1-3; D unresolved. Trimming pared 3 bases from V and 0 bases from J, leaving 12 bases between. CDR3 length equals 16 residues. Germline V lookup: CDR1 LNHDA, CDR2 SQIVND (reference sequence). The CDR3 region has the DNA TGTGCCAGTAGTATGCCCCCGGGAAGCTCTGGAAACACCATATATTTT. This sequence encodes CASSMPPGSSGNTIYF.

This chain joins TRBV10-3 and TRBJ2-5; 13 nucleotides line up with TRBD2. Per germline, CDR1 ENHRY and CDR2 SYGVKD. The ends lost 6 bases at V and 5 bases at J; junction bases unmatched: 9. The CDR3 runs to 16 residues. CDR3 loop: CAISRGLAGFSETQYF. CDR3 DNA sequence: TGTGCCATCAGCCGGGGACTAGCGGGGTTCAGTGAGACCCAGTACTTC.

In its sample, this clone was seen once. This chain connects TRBV28 to TRBJ2-1; TRBD2 aligns across 8 bases. Germline V lookup: CDR1 MDHEN, CDR2 SYDVKM. The CDR3 runs 15 residues. J gave up 7 bases and V 4 bases, and 9 bases lay outside the gene matches. This CDR3 is CASSWTGTRLNEQFF. In DNA form, the CDR3 reads TGTGCCAGCAGTTGGACCGGGACTAGGTTGAATGAGCAGTTCTTC. The variable domain in full, with the rest retrieved from reference TRBV28 and TRBJ2-1, is DVKVTQSSRYLVKRTGEKVFLECVQDMDHENMFWYRQDPGLGLRLIYFSYDVKMKEKGDIPEGYSVSREKKERFSLILESASTNQTSMYLCASSWTGTRLNEQFFGPGTRLTVL.

This sequence joins TRBV28 and TRBJ2-7, with 9 positions matching TRBD1. CDR1 is MDHEN, CDR2 SYDVKM, per germline. The CDR3 runs to 15 residues. Trimming cost V 4 bases and J 5 bases; bases outside gene matches: 9. The CDR3 nucleotides are TGTGCCAGCAGTTCGGGACAGGGACGGGGTAACGAGCAGTACTTC. Protein: CASSSGQGRGNEQYF.

This chain uses TRBV18 with TRBJ1-5; D might be TRBD1 (5 bases). Trimming removed 2 bases at V and 4 bases at J, with 15 bases between. Germline lookup yields CDR1 KGHSH and CDR2 LQKENI. This CDR3 comprises 16 residues. The CDR3 is CASSPAMGRTNQPQHF. In DNA, the CDR3 is TGTGCCAGCTCACCAGCCATGGGGCGGACGAATCAGCCCCAGCATTTT.

The rearrangement links TRBV27 to TRBJ1-3, with D hard to call. Trimming cost V 5 bases and J 2 bases, with 7 bases left between them. The CDR3 length is 13 residues. Germline V gene sequence: CDR1 MNHEY, CDR2 SMNVEV (reference sequence). Written as DNA, the CDR3 is TGTGCCAGCAGTCTCACAGCTGGAAACACCATATATTTT. This encodes CASSLTAGNTIYF.

The chain links TRBV7-3 to TRBJ2-7; the match to TRBD1 covers 8 bases. The CDR3 spans 15 residues. Germline trimming cut 2 bases from V and 4 bases from J; bases unmatched to any gene: 7. In germline, CDR1 is SGHTA, CDR2 FQGTGA. CDR3 sequence (DNA): TGTGCCAGCAGCTTAGGCTCCAGGGGGCTTTACGAGCAGTACTTC. Protein sequence: CASSLGSRGLYEQYF. Based on the CDR3 plus reference TRBV7-3 and TRBJ2-7, the full variable domain is GAGVSQTPSNKVTEKGKYVELRCDPISGHTALYWYRQSLGQGPEFLIYFQGTGAADDSGLPNDRFFAVRPEGSVSTLKIQRTERGDSAVYLCASSLGSRGLYEQYFGPGTRLTVT.

The chain combines TRBV7-9 with TRBJ1-5; maybe TRBD1 (5 bases). The CDR3 loop spans 15 amino acids. Between the trimmed V and J ends, which lost 3 bases and 6 bases, there was a span of 15 bases. Germline V gene lookup returns CDR1 SEHNR and CDR2 FQNEAQ (reference sequence). The CDR3 DNA sequence: TGTGCCAGCAGCTTGGGGCGGGGTTGGGGTCAGCCCCAGCATTTT. It encodes CASSLGRGWGQPQHF.

This chain connects TRBV5-6 to TRBJ2-7, with D possibly TRBD1 on 6 matching bases. V dropped 4 bases and J dropped 3 bases, with 17 bases sitting between them. Looked up from germline, CDR1 is SGHDT and CDR2 is YYEEEE. The CDR3 contains 15 residues. The CDR3 DNA is TGTGCCAGCAGCCGCGTAGCAGGGGTTGACTACGAGCAGTACTTC. It encodes CASSRVAGVDYEQYF.

V is TRBV5-1 and J is TRBJ1-1; D unresolved. Germline-derived CDR1 and CDR2 are SGHRS and YFSETQ. V was cut by 3 bases and J by 4 bases, with 13 bases left in between. This CDR3 spans 14 amino acids. The DNA for the CDR3 is TGCGCCAGCAGCTCCTCCGGAGTTGCCACTGAAGCTTTCTTT. Protein product: CASSSSGVATEAFF.

This clone was seen just once. The CDR3 region is CASSQDPAGPSPLHF. For the CDR3, the DNA is TGCGCCAGCAGCCAAGACCCGGCAGGGCCTTCACCCCTCCACTTT. The chain links TRBV4-1 to TRBJ1-6; maybe TRBD1 (5 bases). Trimming took 0 bases from V and 9 from J, leaving 12 bases between them. The CDR3 is 15 residues long. CDR1 and CDR2 (germline): MGHRA, YSYEKL.

J is TRBJ1-1 and V is TRBV7-6, with TRBD1 as a possible D gene (6 bases). CDR1 is SGHVS, CDR2 FNYEAQ, per germline. CDR3 size: 16 residues. V was cut by 5 bases and J by 0 bases, with 16 bases left in between. The CDR3 here is CASSPRDRFMNTEAFF. CDR3 in DNA: TGTGCCAGCAGCCCCCGAGACAGGTTTATGAACACTGAAGCTTTCTTT.

This clone came up a few times. CDR3 protein: CASQRQLTGELFF. CDR3 coding DNA: TGTGCCAGCCAACGACAACTCACCGGGGAGCTGTTTTTT. The chain carries TRBV28 and TRBJ2-2, with D unclear. The CDR3 consists of 13 residues. V was trimmed by 8 bases and J by 4 bases, leaving 11 bases between them. CDR1 and CDR2 from the germline V gene are MDHEN and SYDVKM. Supplemented by reference TRBV28 and TRBJ2-2, the full variable domain reads DVKVTQSSRYLVKRTGEKVFLECVQDMDHENMFWYRQDPGLGLRLIYFSYDVKMKEKGDIPEGYSVSREKKERFSLILESASTNQTSMYLCASQRQLTGELFFGEGSRLTVL.

The chain is built from TRBV3-1 (or the pseudogene TRBV3-2) and TRBJ1-6; D remains ambiguous. From germline, CDR1 is LGHDT and CDR2 YNNKEL (reference sequence). Trimming left V 4 bases short and J 5 bases short, with 12 bases between. The CDR3 runs 15 residues. The CDR3 is CASSRTGVDNSPLHF. The CDR3 nucleotides read TGTGCCAGCAGCCGAACGGGAGTCGATAATTCACCCCTCCACTTT.

This rearrangement joins TRBV28 to TRBJ1-3; D gene unclear. The CDR3 has 12 residues. Trimming took 3 bases from V and 8 from J, leaving 8 bases between them. Per germline, CDR1 MDHEN and CDR2 SYDVKM. CDR3 amino acids: CASSFSRYTIYF. The CDR3 DNA reads TGTGCCAGCAGTTTTAGTCGTTACACCATATATTTT.

The CDR3 spells CASSQEVAGRRYTF. For the CDR3, the DNA is TGTGCCAGCAGCCAAGAGGTGGCAGGGCGCCGCTACACCTTC. The chain has TRBV14 and TRBJ1-2, with D possibly matching TRBD1 (5 bases). The CDR3 has 14 residues. V was shortened by 0 bases and J by 9 bases, with 14 bases between the two germline ends. In germline, CDR1 is SGHDN, CDR2 FVKESK.

The CDR3 DNA reads as TGCGCCAGCAGCTCCCAGGGACAGCAGATTGAAGCTTTCTTT. The encoded protein is CASSSQGQQIEAFF. The chain combines TRBV5-1 with TRBJ1-1; 7 bases align to TRBD1. V was pared by 3 bases and J by 7 bases, with 9 bases of the junction left unmatched. Germline CDR1 SGHRS, CDR2 YFSETQ. The CDR3 is 14 amino acids.

The chain recombines TRBV28 with TRBJ1-6; D gene uncertain. The CDR3 loop spans 15 amino acids. CDR1 is MDHEN, CDR2 SYDVKM, per germline. V gave up 3 bases and J gave up 5 bases, with 11 bases separating them. This CDR3 is CASSLAGHHNSPLHF. The CDR3 region has the DNA TGTGCCAGCAGTTTGGCAGGTCACCATAATTCACCCCTCCACTTT.

The chain couples TRBV2 to TRBJ2-1, with 10 bases lining up with TRBD2. In germline, CDR1 is SNHLY, CDR2 FYNNEI. The CDR3 runs 19 residues. With V trimmed by 6 bases and J by 4 bases, 18 bases remained unmatched. CDR3 in amino acids: CASSTPGTSGGAAYNEQFF. The CDR3 region has the DNA TGTGCCAGCAGCACGCCCGGGACAAGCGGGGGGGCGGCTTACAATGAGCAGTTCTTC.